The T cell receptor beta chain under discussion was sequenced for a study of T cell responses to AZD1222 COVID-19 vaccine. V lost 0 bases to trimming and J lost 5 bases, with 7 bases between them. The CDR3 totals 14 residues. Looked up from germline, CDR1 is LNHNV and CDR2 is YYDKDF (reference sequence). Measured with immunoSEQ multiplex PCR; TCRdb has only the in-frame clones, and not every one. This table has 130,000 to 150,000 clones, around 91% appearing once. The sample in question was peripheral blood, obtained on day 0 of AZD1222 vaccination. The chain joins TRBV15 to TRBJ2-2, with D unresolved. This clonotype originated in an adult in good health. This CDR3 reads CATSRELGTGELFF. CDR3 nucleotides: TGTGCCACCAGCAGAGAACTGGGGACCGGGGAGCTGTTTTTT.